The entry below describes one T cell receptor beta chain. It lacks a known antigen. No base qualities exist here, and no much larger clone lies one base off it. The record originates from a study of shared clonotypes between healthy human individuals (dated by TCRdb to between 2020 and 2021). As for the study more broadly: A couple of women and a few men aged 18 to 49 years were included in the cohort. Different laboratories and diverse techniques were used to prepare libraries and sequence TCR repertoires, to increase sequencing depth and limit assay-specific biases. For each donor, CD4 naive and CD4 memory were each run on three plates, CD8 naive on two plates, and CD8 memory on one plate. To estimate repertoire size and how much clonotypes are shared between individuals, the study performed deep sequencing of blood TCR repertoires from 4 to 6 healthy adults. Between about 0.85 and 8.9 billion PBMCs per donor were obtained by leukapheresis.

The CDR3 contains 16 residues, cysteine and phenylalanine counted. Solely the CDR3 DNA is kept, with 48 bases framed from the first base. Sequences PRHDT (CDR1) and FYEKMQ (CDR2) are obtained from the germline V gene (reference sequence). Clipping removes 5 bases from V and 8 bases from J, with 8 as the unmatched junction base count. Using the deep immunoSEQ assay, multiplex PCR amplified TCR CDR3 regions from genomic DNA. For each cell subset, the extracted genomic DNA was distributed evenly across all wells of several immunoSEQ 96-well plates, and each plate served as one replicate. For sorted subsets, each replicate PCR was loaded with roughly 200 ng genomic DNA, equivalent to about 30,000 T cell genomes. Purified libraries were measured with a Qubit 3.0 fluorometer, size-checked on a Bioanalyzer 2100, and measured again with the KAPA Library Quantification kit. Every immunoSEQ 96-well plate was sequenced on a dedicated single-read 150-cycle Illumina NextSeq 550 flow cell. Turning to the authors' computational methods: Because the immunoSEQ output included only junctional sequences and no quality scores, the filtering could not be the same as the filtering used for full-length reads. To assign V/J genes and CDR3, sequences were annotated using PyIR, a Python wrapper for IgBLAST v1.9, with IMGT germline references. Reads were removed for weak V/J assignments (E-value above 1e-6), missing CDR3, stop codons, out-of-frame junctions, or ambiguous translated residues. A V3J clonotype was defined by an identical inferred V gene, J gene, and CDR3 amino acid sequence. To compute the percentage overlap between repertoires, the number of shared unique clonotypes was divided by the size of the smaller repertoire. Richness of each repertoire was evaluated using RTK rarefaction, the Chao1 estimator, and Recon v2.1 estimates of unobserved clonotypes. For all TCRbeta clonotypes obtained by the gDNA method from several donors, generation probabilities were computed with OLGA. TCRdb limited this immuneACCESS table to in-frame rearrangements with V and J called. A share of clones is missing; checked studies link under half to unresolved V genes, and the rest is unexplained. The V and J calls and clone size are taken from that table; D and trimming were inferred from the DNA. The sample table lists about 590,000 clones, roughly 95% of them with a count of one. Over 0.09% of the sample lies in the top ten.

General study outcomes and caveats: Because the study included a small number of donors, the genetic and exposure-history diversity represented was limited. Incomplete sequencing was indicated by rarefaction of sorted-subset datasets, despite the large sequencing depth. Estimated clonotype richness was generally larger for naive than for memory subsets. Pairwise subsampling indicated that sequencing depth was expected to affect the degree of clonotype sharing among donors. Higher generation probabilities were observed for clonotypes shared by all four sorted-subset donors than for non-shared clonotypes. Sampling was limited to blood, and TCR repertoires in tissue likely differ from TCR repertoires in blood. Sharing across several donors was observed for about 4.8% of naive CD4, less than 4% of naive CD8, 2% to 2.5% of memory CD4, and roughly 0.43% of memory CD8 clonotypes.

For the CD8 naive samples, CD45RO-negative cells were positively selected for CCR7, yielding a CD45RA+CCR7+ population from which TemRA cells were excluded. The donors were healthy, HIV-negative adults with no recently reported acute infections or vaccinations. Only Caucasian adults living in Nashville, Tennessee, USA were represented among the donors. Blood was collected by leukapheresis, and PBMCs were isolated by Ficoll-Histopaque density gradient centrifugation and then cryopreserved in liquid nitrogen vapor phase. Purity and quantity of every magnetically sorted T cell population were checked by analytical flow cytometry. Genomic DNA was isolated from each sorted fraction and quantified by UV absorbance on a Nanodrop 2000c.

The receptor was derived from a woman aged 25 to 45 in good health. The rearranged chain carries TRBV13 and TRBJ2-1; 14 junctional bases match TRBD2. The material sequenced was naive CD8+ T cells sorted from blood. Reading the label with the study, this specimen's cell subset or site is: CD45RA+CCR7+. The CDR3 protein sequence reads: CASSPSGLAGVHEQFF. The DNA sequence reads TGTGCCAGCAGCCCCTCGGGACTAGCGGGAGTCCATGAGCAGTTCTTC.